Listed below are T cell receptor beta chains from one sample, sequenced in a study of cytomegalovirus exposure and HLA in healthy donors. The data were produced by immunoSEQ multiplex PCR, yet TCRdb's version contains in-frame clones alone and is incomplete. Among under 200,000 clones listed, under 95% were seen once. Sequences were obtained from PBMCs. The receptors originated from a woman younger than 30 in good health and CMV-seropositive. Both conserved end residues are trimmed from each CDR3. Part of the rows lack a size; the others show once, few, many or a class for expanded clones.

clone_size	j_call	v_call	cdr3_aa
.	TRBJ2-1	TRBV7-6	ASSLLGGRAHNEQF
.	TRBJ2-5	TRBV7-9	AIKGVAQETQY
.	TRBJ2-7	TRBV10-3	AISESPASGLSTYEQY
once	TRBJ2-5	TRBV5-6	ASSSGTGKRREGQETQY
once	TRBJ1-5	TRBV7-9	ASSRDRTGHQPQH
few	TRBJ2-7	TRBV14	ASSQVSGGHEQY
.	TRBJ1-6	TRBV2	ASSEISSNSPLH
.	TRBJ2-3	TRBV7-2	ASSLRGSTDTQY
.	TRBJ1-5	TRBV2	ASGPTGFGNQPQH
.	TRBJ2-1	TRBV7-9	ASSLDSLAAEEQF
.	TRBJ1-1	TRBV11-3	ASSLGRDTEAF
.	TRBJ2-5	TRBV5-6	ASSSPRGPGETQY
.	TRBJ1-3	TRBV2	ASSEGGGSRNTIY
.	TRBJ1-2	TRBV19	ASSIPGQGPNYGYT
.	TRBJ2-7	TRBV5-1	ASSLSGGDEQY
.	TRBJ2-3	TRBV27	ASSTSGLAGPDTQY
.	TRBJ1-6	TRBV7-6	ASSFSTGDYSPLH
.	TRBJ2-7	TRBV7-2	ASRSLAGGDEQY
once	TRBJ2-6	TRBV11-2	ASGHREGDSGANVLT
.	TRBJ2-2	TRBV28	ASRQNTGELF
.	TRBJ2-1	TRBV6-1	ASRGLADEQF
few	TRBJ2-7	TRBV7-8	ASSSLALYEQY
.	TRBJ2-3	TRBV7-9	ASSLAASTSGGDTDTQY
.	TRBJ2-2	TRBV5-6	ASSTGTGVIVGELF
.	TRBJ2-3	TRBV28	ASNRGFVRTDTQY
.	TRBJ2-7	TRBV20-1	SAGGVYEQY
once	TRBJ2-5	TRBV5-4	ASSFDAGGETQY
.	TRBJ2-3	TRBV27	ASSSRTSGGIHSSTDTQY